This paragraph reports one TCR beta chain. This clonotype showed up just a few times. No cognate antigen has been identified for it. No clone much larger than this one lies a single base away; base qualities are absent. The data originate from a study of T cells after yellow fever vaccination (dated by TCRdb to about 2019). Regarding the research as a whole: The SMART-Seq v4 Ultra Low Input RNA kit was used to prepare libraries from fractions with low cell numbers. To track T-cell clones before and after primary and booster YFV17D yellow fever vaccination, bulk TCR alpha and beta repertoires were sequenced longitudinally. Two healthy male donors, one aged 18 to 30 and one aged 30 to 40 years, were included in the cohort. Bulk PBMC replicates and cell subsets were isolated from blood drawn at multiple timepoints before and after both primary and secondary immunization.

At the junction V is shortened by 5 bases and J by 3 bases, with 14 bases in between. Looking up the germline V gene (reference sequence) yields CDR1 LNHDA and CDR2 SQIVND. The CDR3 has 14 amino acids, counting the end cysteine and phenylalanine. Only CDR3 DNA is held: 42 bases, read in frame from base 1. This sample's treatment or condition label indicates: live attenuated yellow fever vaccine strain. PBMCs were isolated from peripheral blood using a standard Ficoll-Paque protocol. Dynabeads CD4 and CD8 positive selection kits were used to isolate CD4 and CD8 T-cell fractions. RNA was extracted with TriZol from bulk PBMCs, CD4 and CD8 fractions, and dextramer-positive and dextramer-negative fractions. Overall study outcomes, separate from this receptor: Compared with the primary T-cell response, the secondary T-cell response was faster but weaker, reaching its peak on day 5 rather than on day 15. Because the study included only two donors, the extent to which the findings can be generalized is limited. Computational filtering was needed because FACS-sorted repertoires could contain abundant contaminating clonotypes from the bulk population. After the booster, most of the clones that had expanded following primary vaccination were detected again (around 97% of CD4 and around 88% of CD8), which suggests that memory was broadly maintained. A small fraction of clonotypes showed up in both the CD4 and CD8 compartments, probably as a result of convergent recombination.

Synthesis of TCR cDNA relied on 5'RACE template switching, a step that introduced a universal primer site along with unique molecular identifiers. Priming for cDNA synthesis came from both the TCR alpha and TCR beta constant segments. Two PCR steps were used to amplify libraries, with sample barcodes and sequencing adapters being added in the second step. Sequencing of the libraries was done on either Illumina HiSeq 2500 (2x100 bp) or NovaSeq (2x150 bp). From the authors' description of their analysis: MIGEC was used to demultiplex reads and collapse the reads into UMI consensus sequences, and MiXCR was used for V(D)J alignment. Using edgeR on replicate PBMC samples, clonotypes were called vaccine-responding if FDR was below 0.01 and the log2 fold change was above 5 up to day 15. Bulk clonotypes were assigned CD4 or CD8 identity according to which sequenced CD4 or CD8 repertoire held them at higher abundance. TCRdb itself trimmed the public reads at Q25 with fastp, ran MiXCR and retained productive beta chains. Every distinct CDR3 protein forms one entry, paired with its most common genes and DNA. V and J calls and clone size were set by TCRdb, not the authors. This sample comprises about 63,000 distinct CDR3 sequences, less than 8.5% of them detected only once. The biggest ten clones account for 36% of the sample.

The source was CD8+ T cells sorted from PBMCs, collected 15 days after the yellow fever booster vaccination. Recombination connected TRBV19 to TRBJ2-7; the best D guess is TRBD2, with 6 bases matching. The receptor was derived from a man aged 30 to 45 who received the YFV17D yellow fever vaccine. The CDR3 amino acid sequence is: CASSPGLTRYEQYF. The DNA sequence is TGTGCCAGTAGTCCTGGACTAACCCGCTACGAGCAGTACTTC.